What follows is one T cell receptor (beta chain) and its context. The data were obtained in a study of identical twins. The cDNA had a unique molecular identifier and a template-switch universal primer site. TCRdb fed the 5' RACE reads into MiXCR, producing one record per CDR3 protein. The sample lists about 920,000 distinct CDR3 sequences; roughly 12% were seen once. The germline V gene has CDR1 SGDLS and CDR2 YYNGEE. The CDR3 is 15 residues long. Trimming took 0 bases from V and 5 from J; bases not matched to a gene: 5. The data also belong to a second study, concerning yellow fever vaccine responses in identical twins.

This TCR was sampled from a woman under 30 in good health. Sequenced input: PBMCs. The chain employs TRBV9 and TRBJ2-1; TRBD1 aligns across 7 bases. The CDR3 DNA reads as TGTGCCAGCAGCGTAGCGGACAGGTCCGACAATGAGCAGTTCTTC. Protein product: CASSVADRSDNEQFF. The entire variable domain, with the rest obtained from reference TRBV9 and TRBJ2-1, is as follows: DSGVTQTPKHLITATGQRVTLRCSPRSGDLSVYWYQQSLDQGLQFLIQYYNGEERAKGNILERFSAQQFPDLHSELNLSSLELGDSALYFCASSVADRSDNEQFFGPGTRLTVL.